These 5 T cell receptor beta chains share one sample of origin, sequenced in a study of blood T cell repertoires in COVID-19. Measured with immunoSEQ multiplex PCR; TCRdb has only the in-frame clones, and not every one. The sample holds 160,000 or so clones, around 84% seen once. Material: PBMCs or T cells enriched from blood (not recorded which). The receptors shown here come from a woman aged 45-59 years who had recovered from COVID-19.

The chain has TRBV18 and TRBJ2-1, with TRBD2 identical over 9 bases. V shed 3 bases, J shed 6 bases, and the junction held 12 bases outside the gene matches. The CDR3 covers 17 residues. Germline CDR1 reads KGHSH; CDR2 reads LQKENI. The CDR3 nucleotides are TGTGCCAGCTCACCTAAGCGGGGGGCAACAGGAGGCAATGAGCAGTTCTTC. Translating it yields CASSPKRGATGGNEQFF.

This clone was seen only a few times. The chain couples TRBV5-5 to TRBJ2-1, with 7 bases that match TRBD2. From germline, CDR1 is SGHKS and CDR2 YYEKEE (reference sequence). V gave up 7 bases and J gave up 1 base; unmatched junction bases: 8. The CDR3 is 15 residues long. The CDR3 is CASHPSGASYNEQFF. CDR3 DNA: TGTGCCAGCCATCCTAGCGGAGCGTCCTACAATGAGCAGTTCTTC.

This rearrangement joins TRBV3-1 (or the pseudogene TRBV3-2) to TRBJ1-2; D uncertain. This CDR3 region has 14 residues. V shed 1 base and J shed 8 bases, with 14 bases lying between them. CDR1 is LGHDT, CDR2 YNNKEL, per germline (reference sequence). The CDR3, as DNA: TGTGCCAGCAGCCAAGGCGAGCTAAAGAGCGGCTACACCTTC. It specifies CASSQGELKSGYTF.

This clone was found a few times. The rearrangement links TRBV19 to TRBJ2-2, with TRBD2 identical over 10 bases. The trim removed 8 bases at V and 5 bases at J, leaving 5 bases unmatched. The germline CDR1 and CDR2 sequences are LNHDA and SQIVND (reference sequence). The CDR3 consists of 14 residues. CDR3 bases: TGTGCCAGTCGCGAACTAGCGGGGACCGGGGAGCTGTTTTTT. This encodes CASRELAGTGELFF.

This chain joins TRBV29-1 and TRBJ2-3; 8 bases match TRBD2. The CDR3 has 15 residues. CDR1 and CDR2 from the germline V gene are SQVTM and ANQGSEA. The V segment lost 3 bases and the J segment 2 bases; nucleotides outside the gene matches: 7. The CDR3 here is CSVDGRGGLTDTQYF. The CDR3 DNA reads as TGCAGCGTTGACGGGAGGGGGGGGCTCACAGATACGCAGTATTTT.